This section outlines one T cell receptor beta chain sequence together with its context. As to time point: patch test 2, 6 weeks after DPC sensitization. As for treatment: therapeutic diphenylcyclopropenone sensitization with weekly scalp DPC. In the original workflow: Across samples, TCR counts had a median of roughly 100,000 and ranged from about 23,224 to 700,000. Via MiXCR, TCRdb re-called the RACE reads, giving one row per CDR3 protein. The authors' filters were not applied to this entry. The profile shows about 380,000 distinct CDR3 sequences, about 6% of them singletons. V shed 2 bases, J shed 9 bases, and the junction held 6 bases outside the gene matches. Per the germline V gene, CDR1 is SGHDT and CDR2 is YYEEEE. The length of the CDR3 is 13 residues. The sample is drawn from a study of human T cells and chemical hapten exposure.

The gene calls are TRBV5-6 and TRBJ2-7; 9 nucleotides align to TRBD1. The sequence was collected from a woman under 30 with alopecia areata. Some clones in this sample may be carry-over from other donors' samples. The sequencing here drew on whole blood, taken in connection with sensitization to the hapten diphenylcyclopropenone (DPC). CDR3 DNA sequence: TGTGCCAGCAGCTTCGACGGGACAGGGACGCAGTACTTC. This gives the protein CASSFDGTGTQYF.